The clone carrying this T cell receptor beta chain was seen more than once but under ten times. V lost 9 bases to trimming and J lost 4 bases; unmatched junction nucleotides: 3. This CDR3 is built from 12 residues. In germline, CDR1 is SGHDT, CDR2 YYEEEE. These data originate in a study of blood T cell repertoires in COVID-19. Measured with immunoSEQ multiplex PCR; TCRdb has only the in-frame clones, and not every one. The profile covers more than 150,000 clones, with about 86% appearing a single time and roughly 8.2% taken by the ten largest. The rearrangement links TRBV5-6 to TRBJ2-1; 8 bases map to TRBD2. Specimen: peripheral blood. The sequence came from a man aged 60-69 years with acute or convalescent COVID-19. This chain's CDR3 is CATVAGYNEQFF. The CDR3 DNA sequence: TGTGCCACCGTAGCGGGATACAATGAGCAGTTCTTC.